Listed here is a single T cell receptor beta chain. This clone appeared many times. No antigen is known for it. The record has no base qualities; no much larger clone is one base away. The sample's treatment or condition, from its label and the paper: high-dose cyclophosphamide on days +3 and +4 as single-agent GVHD prophylaxis. PTCy patients received busulfan and fludarabine conditioning, a related or unrelated marrow graft, and cyclophosphamide on days +3 and +4. The PTCy-treated patients were drawn from a prospective, multi-institutional clinical trial. Peripheral blood and bone marrow mononuclear cells were isolated by Ficoll-Hypaque density centrifugation and were cryopreserved. These data are taken from a study of T cells after posttransplantation cyclophosphamide (dated by TCRdb to about 2016). In the study overall: The study tracked T cell repertoire reconstitution by TRB sequencing after myeloablative bone marrow transplantation using posttransplantation cyclophosphamide as GVHD prophylaxis. Samples from roughly 35 PTCy-treated patients, along with samples from around 16 of their related bone marrow donors, underwent antigen receptor sequencing. Blood from every one of the roughly 30 PTCy patients who had 1-year posttransplant specimens underwent TRB sequencing. In 3 patients, TRB sequencing was also performed on up to about 3 more blood samples taken 2 to 5.2 years after transplant, and in a handful of patients, pretransplant blood was also TRB-sequenced. Because TRA and TRB clonality were tightly correlated in roughly 10 samples, subsequent TCR analyses were focused on TRB only. Public TRB sequences were compared against a database of over 3,600 sequences linked to responses to pathogens, tumor antigens, self-antigens and alloantigens. Overall results and qualifications from the work: The TRB repertoires of T cells infiltrating skin or the GI tract showed only limited overlap with the TRB repertoires found in blood. At 1-2 months, donor-recipient similarity was low but rose over the first year, and the later blood repertoires were often dominated by donor CD8+ memory clones. Across roughly 40 patients, recipient CMV seropositivity and CMV reactivation were highly associated with TRB clonality; PTCy diversity was similar to CNI/methotrexate controls.

The CDR3 goes from the cysteine to the phenylalanine over 15 residues. The DNA shown is the 45-base CDR3, in frame from base 1. For this chain, trimming is 6 bases at the V end and 5 bases at the J end, and the number of junction bases without a gene match is 9. The germline V gene (reference sequence) yields SGHNT for CDR1 and YYREEE for CDR2. Genomic DNA was used for TRB sequencing, which was performed with the immunoSEQ assay at survey resolution or with the hsTCRB kit. On the study's bioinformatics: The immunoSEQ software was used for initial read processing, and the LymphoSeq R package was used for repertoire analyses. Clonality was computed as 1 minus normalized Shannon entropy; Gini coefficient was also calculated for each TRB dataset. Phenotypes of unsorted samples were inferred by mapping TRB sequences from sorted subsets of the recipient or donor onto the same recipient's unsorted samples. TCRdb limited this immuneACCESS table to in-frame rearrangements with V and J called. A share of clones is missing; checked studies link under half to unresolved V genes, and the rest is unexplained. The V and J calls and the clone size are those of that table, but D and trimming were determined from the DNA. The sample has some 8,800 clones on record, with no singletons. About 3.6% of the sample rests with the top ten.

The source material was PBMCs, sampled roughly 350 days after allogeneic stem cell transplant with posttransplant cyclophosphamide. This chain is built from TRBV5-4 and TRBJ2-7, with 12 bases matching TRBD2. This TCR was sampled from a male patient aged 50 to 60 who received an allogeneic stem cell transplant from a related donor and was CMV-positive. After a transplant, certain T cells may trace back to the graft donor. The DNA sequence follows: TGTGCCAGCACCACTGGGACTAGCGGGTTCAACGAGCAGTACTTC. Its protein reads: CASTTGTSGFNEQYF.